The 3 T cell receptor beta chains presented below share a single source sample, sequenced in a study of blood T cell repertoires in COVID-19. The table came from immunoSEQ multiplex PCR; TCRdb's copy has only in-frame clones and leaves some out. The table shows under 200,000 clones, with 80% to 85% occurring only once. The sample was peripheral blood. These receptors came from a woman in her sixties or seventies with COVID-19, enrolled during active disease.

The gene calls are TRBV2 and TRBJ2-3; D not resolved. The germline V gene encodes CDR1 SNHLY and CDR2 FYNNEI. This CDR3 contains 12 residues. The germline V and J ends were trimmed by 10 bases and 0 bases, with 8 bases remaining between them. The CDR3 sequence is CAITLSTDTQYF. The CDR3 coding sequence is TGTGCCATCACATTAAGCACAGATACGCAGTATTTT.

This chain connects TRBV9 to TRBJ1-2; possibly TRBD1 for D (6 bases). V was clipped by 3 bases and J by 5 bases, with 14 bases between them. The CDR3 is made up of 14 amino acids. Germline V gene lookup returns CDR1 SGDLS and CDR2 YYNGEE. CDR3 coding DNA: TGTGCCAGCAGCGGAATGACAGGCCCTTATGGCTACACCTTC. Protein: CASSGMTGPYGYTF. The full variable domain, rest sourced from reference TRBV9 and TRBJ1-2, is DSGVTQTPKHLITATGQRVTLRCSPRSGDLSVYWYQQSLDQGLQFLIQYYNGEERAKGNILERFSAQQFPDLHSELNLSSLELGDSALYFCASSGMTGPYGYTFGSGTRLTVV.

The chain couples TRBV5-1 to TRBJ1-2; no reliable D call. The CDR3 contains 14 residues. V shed 1 base and J shed 3 bases, with 10 bases lying between them. Germline values: CDR1 SGHRS, CDR2 YFSETQ. CDR3 loop: CASSLKSTDYGYTF. Written as DNA, the CDR3 is TGCGCCAGCAGCTTGAAGAGTACAGACTATGGCTACACCTTC.